The 25 T cell receptor beta chains listed next were all sequenced from one sample in a study of shared clonotypes between healthy human individuals. Libraries were prepared by immunoSEQ multiplex PCR; TCRdb keeps only in-frame clonotypes and omits some of them. Of more than 1 million clones listed, approximately 78% were seen once; the top ten hold under 0.6%. Sequencing was done on a sample of memory CD4+ T cells from PBMCs. Noted subset: CD45RA-negative fraction. The receptors derive from a young man in good health. Some clones in this sample may be carry-over from other donors' samples.

The gene calls are TRBV2 and TRBJ2-3; perhaps TRBD1 as D (5 bases). Germline V CDR1 and CDR2: SNHLY, FYNNEI. The germline V and J ends were trimmed by 6 bases and 6 bases, with 25 bases remaining between them. The CDR3 has 17 residues. CDR3 loop: CASRPNRGNAWVDTQYF. The CDR3 DNA is TGTGCCAGCAGACCAAATAGGGGAAACGCTTGGGTCGATACGCAGTATTTT.

The chain uses TRBV2 and TRBJ2-5, with no clear D. The closer fit of TRBJ2-7 to the DNA end suggests the J call may be wrong. The CDR3 is 14 residues long. Germline assignment: CDR1 SNHLY and CDR2 FYNNEI. DNA of the CDR3: TGTGCCAGCCTAGTCGACACGAACCCTTACGAGCAGTACTTC. This translates into CASLVDTNPYEQYF.

The V and J genes are TRBV18 and TRBJ2-2; no clear D. CDR1 and CDR2 (germline): KGHSH, LQKENI. The V and J ends lost 2 bases and 4 bases respectively, with 5 bases between them. CDR3 length: 13 residues. The CDR3 region is CASSPWTTGELFF. CDR3 sequence (DNA): TGTGCCAGCTCACCATGGACCACCGGGGAGCTGTTTTTT.

This clone was counted many times. This specimen includes other DNA sequences encoding the same CDR3. The chain carries TRBV28 and TRBJ1-5, with 8 bases matching TRBD1. Losses at the gene ends were 5 bases for V and 4 bases for J; bases not matched to a gene: 7. Germline CDR1 and CDR2: MDHEN and SYDVKM. This CDR3 has 15 amino acids. CDR3 DNA sequence: TGTGCCAGCAGTCTCCCACAGGGGGGGAATCAGCCCCAGCATTTT. It encodes CASSLPQGGNQPQHF.

This clone was found many times. This sequence joins TRBV6-1 and TRBJ2-7; D might be TRBD1 (6 bases). V gave up 3 bases and J gave up 6 bases, with 15 bases separating them. The germline V gene has CDR1 MNHNS and CDR2 SASEGT. This CDR3 region has 14 residues. CDR3 bases: TGTGCCAGCAGTGATCAGGGGCTCGGGGTCGAGCAGTACTTC. This encodes CASSDQGLGVEQYF.

The chain couples TRBV5-1 to TRBJ2-1; weak D call: TRBD2 (6 bases). The ends were cut back, 0 bases at V and 7 bases at J, with 14 bases in the middle. The CDR3 covers 15 residues. CDR1 SGHRS and CDR2 YFSETQ come from the germline V gene. DNA of the CDR3: TGCGCCAGCAGCTTGGGGGACTGGACACTAAATGAGCAGTTCTTC. The encoded protein is CASSLGDWTLNEQFF.

J is TRBJ2-2 and V is TRBV7-2; D tentatively fits TRBD1 or TRBD2 (5 bases each). The germline V gene has CDR1 SGHTA and CDR2 FQGNSA. Trimming left V 6 bases short and J 9 bases short, with 23 bases between. The CDR3 sequence is 16 residues long. CDR3 in DNA: TGTGCCAGCAGTCAATTAACCTCGGGACCCCCCAGGGAGCTGTTTTTT. This encodes CASSQLTSGPPRELFF. The complete variable domain, with remaining parts taken from reference TRBV7-2 and TRBJ2-2, reads GAGVSQSPSNKVTEKGKDVELRCDPISGHTALYWYRQSLGQGLEFLIYFQGNSAPDKSGLPSDRFSAERTGGSVSTLTIQRTQQEDSAVYLCASSQLTSGPPRELFFGEGSRLTVL.

This rearrangement joins TRBV7-2 to TRBJ2-7; TRBD1 agrees at 12 bases. The CDR3 consists of 16 residues. Germline V gene lookup returns CDR1 SGHTA and CDR2 FQGNSA. The trim removed 5 bases at V and 4 bases at J, leaving 9 bases unmatched. The CDR3 region has the DNA TGTGCCAGCAGCCCCCTTCCGGGACAGGGGGCTTACGAGCAGTACTTC. It is translated as CASSPLPGQGAYEQYF.

The chain recombines TRBV9 with TRBJ2-7; perhaps D is TRBD1 or TRBD2 (5 bases each). CDR1 and CDR2 (germline): SGDLS, YYNGEE. The CDR3 spans 14 residues. Trimming pared 2 bases from V and 5 bases from J, leaving 14 bases between. The CDR3: CASSVGQGVNEQYF. CDR3 sequence (DNA): TGTGCCAGCAGCGTCGGTCAGGGAGTAAACGAGCAGTACTTC.

The chain carries TRBV28 and TRBJ1-5; a weak D match, TRBD1 (5 bases). Germline V gene data show CDR1 as MDHEN and CDR2 as SYDVKM. The germline V and J ends were trimmed by 7 bases and 7 bases, with 20 bases remaining between them. The CDR3 totals 15 residues. The CDR3 sequence: CASTLWGVGGQPQHF. The CDR3 DNA is TGTGCCAGCACCCTGTGGGGGGTTGGGGGACAGCCCCAGCATTTT.

The chain employs TRBV5-6 and TRBJ2-3, with D maybe TRBD1 (5 bases). Per germline, CDR1 SGHDT and CDR2 YYEEEE. The CDR3 consists of 13 residues. V was cut by 4 bases and J by 1 base, with 7 bases left in between. CDR3 loop: CASSGRGTDTQYF. The CDR3 DNA follows: TGTGCCAGCAGCGGCAGGGGCACAGATACGCAGTATTTT.

This CDR3 is CATSRDRLRPNNEQFF. CDR3 sequence (DNA): TGTGCCACCAGCAGAGATAGGCTTCGCCCCAACAATGAGCAGTTCTTC. V gene TRBV15 combines with J gene TRBJ2-1; D gene uncertain. The germline V gene has CDR1 LNHNV and CDR2 YYDKDF (reference sequence). The CDR3 has 16 residues. V lost 0 bases, J lost 5 bases, and 14 bases lay in between.

The chain employs TRBV7-9 and TRBJ1-4; 9 nucleotides line up with TRBD1. Losses at the gene ends were 5 bases for V and 7 bases for J; bases not matched to a gene: 14. The CDR3 extends over 17 amino acids. The germline V gene encodes CDR1 SEHNR and CDR2 FQNEAQ (reference sequence). Written as DNA, the CDR3 is TGTGCCAGCAGCCGACGACCAACCGGGACAGGGCCTGAAAAACTGTTTTTT. Translated, it gives CASSRRPTGTGPEKLFF.

The chain uses TRBV5-1 and TRBJ2-3, with TRBD1 identical over 9 bases. This CDR3 region has 15 residues. Germline V gives CDR1 SGHRS, CDR2 YFSETQ. The trim removed 1 base at V and 4 bases at J, leaving 4 bases unmatched. As DNA, the CDR3 is TGCGCCAGCAGCTTGACAGGGGGCAGTGCAGATACGCAGTATTTT. This codes for CASSLTGGSADTQYF. The variable domain in full, with the rest retrieved from reference TRBV5-1 and TRBJ2-3, is KAGVTQTPRYLIKTRGQQVTLSCSPISGHRSVSWYQQTPGQGLQFLFEYFSETQRNKGNFPGRFSGRQFSNSRSEMNVSTLELGDSALYLCASSLTGGSADTQYFGPGTRLTVL.

The V call is TRBV6-1, the J call TRBJ1-2, with D unclear. With 3 bases removed from V and 4 bases from J, the gap between germline ends came to 9 bases. Germline lookup yields CDR1 MNHNS and CDR2 SASEGT. The CDR3 totals 13 residues. CDR3 sequence reads: CASSEPILYGYTF. CDR3 DNA sequence: TGTGCCAGCAGTGAGCCAATACTCTATGGCTACACCTTC.

Here the CDR3 reads CAWVTGDNYGYTF. The DNA for the CDR3 is TGTGCCTGGGTGACAGGGGATAACTATGGCTACACCTTC. The rearrangement uses TRBV30 and TRBJ1-2; 8 bases are a match to TRBD1. There are 13 residues in the CDR3. The germline gives CDR1 GTSNPN, CDR2 SVGIG (reference sequence). The ends lost 5 bases at V and 1 base at J; junction bases unmatched: 3. Supplemented by reference TRBV30 and TRBJ1-2, the full variable domain reads SQTIHQWPATLVQPVGSPLSLECTVEGTSNPNLYWYRQAAGRGLQLLFYSVGIGQISSEVPQNLSASRPQDRQFILSSKKLLLSDSGFYLCAWVTGDNYGYTFGSGTRLTVV.

This chain joins TRBV11-2 and TRBJ2-2; D is tentatively TRBD1 or TRBD2 (6 bases each). Between the trimmed V and J ends, which lost 1 base and 3 bases, there was a span of 15 bases. Germline V gives CDR1 SGHAT, CDR2 FQNNGV. The CDR3 consists of 17 residues. The CDR3: CASSLGWGARYTGELFF. The CDR3 nucleotides are TGTGCCAGCAGCTTAGGGTGGGGGGCGCGGTACACCGGGGAGCTGTTTTTT. Filled out from reference TRBV11-2 and TRBJ2-2, the complete variable domain reads EAGVAQSPRYKIIEKRQSVAFWCNPISGHATLYWYQQILGQGPKLLIQFQNNGVVDDSQLPKDRFSAERLKGVDSTLKIQPAKLEDSAVYLCASSLGWGARYTGELFFGEGSRLTVL.

This chain uses TRBV9 with TRBJ2-1; D is unclear. Germline V gives CDR1 SGDLS, CDR2 YYNGEE. V lost 4 bases and J 13 bases, leaving 18 bases between the germline ends. This CDR3 comprises 13 residues. CDR3 sequence: CASSPRWVSGQFF. CDR3 nucleotides: TGTGCCAGCAGCCCCCGGTGGGTGTCAGGCCAGTTCTTC.

This clone has a handful of counts. The chain links TRBV19 to TRBJ1-5; D remains ambiguous. The CDR3 spans 12 residues. Germline V gives CDR1 LNHDA, CDR2 SQIVND (reference sequence). V dropped 5 bases and J dropped 6 bases, with 8 bases sitting between them. The CDR3 nucleotides are TGTGCCAGTAGTCCGTCCCGTCAGCCCCAGCATTTT. Its protein is CASSPSRQPQHF.

The V and J genes are TRBV29-1 and TRBJ1-4; D is possibly TRBD1 (5 bases). Trimming cost V 7 bases and J 7 bases, with 13 bases left between them. The CDR3 has 12 residues. Per germline, CDR1 SQVTM and CDR2 ANQGSEA. For the CDR3, the DNA is TGCAGCGGACGGACGGGGGGTGAAAAACTGTTTTTT. Amino acids: CSGRTGGEKLFF.

The chain joins TRBV28 to TRBJ2-3; 14 nucleotides line up with TRBD2. The CDR3 is 18 residues long. V trimming: 4 bases; J trimming: 4 bases; junction bases outside the gene matches: 10. Per germline, CDR1 MDHEN and CDR2 SYDVKM. The CDR3, as DNA: TGTGCCAGCAGTTCGAATCCGGGACTAGCGGGAGACTCAGATACGCAGTATTTT. It yields the protein CASSSNPGLAGDSDTQYF.

CDR3 sequence: CASSLRATNEKLFF. The CDR3 DNA is TGTGCCAGCAGCTTAAGGGCGACTAATGAAAAACTGTTTTTT. The rearrangement links TRBV11-2 to TRBJ1-4; no clear D gene. V lost 2 bases to trimming and J lost 2 bases, with 6 bases between them. The CDR3 extends over 14 amino acids. CDR1 SGHAT and CDR2 FQNNGV come from the germline V gene.

The CDR3 DNA follows: TGTGCCAGCAGCCTTAGCGGGAGTGAGACCCAGTACTTC. Protein sequence: CASSLSGSETQYF. The J gene is TRBJ2-5, the V gene TRBV9; 9 nucleotides align to TRBD2. The V and J ends lost 4 bases and 5 bases, in that order; junction bases with no gene match: 3. This CDR3 is 13 amino acids long. Germline loops: CDR1 SGDLS, CDR2 YYNGEE.

The chain has TRBV11-2 and TRBJ1-1; D is perhaps TRBD1 (6 bases). The V and J ends lost 5 bases and 4 bases respectively, with 14 bases between them. This CDR3 region has 14 residues. Germline CDR1 and CDR2: SGHAT and FQNNGV. Written as DNA, the CDR3 is TGTGCCAGCAGCCCATTGACAGGTTTCACTGAAGCTTTCTTT. Amino acids: CASSPLTGFTEAFF.

To note about this clone: Possible read error: a much larger clone is one base away. This same CDR3 is encoded by further DNA sequences in the sample. The chain couples TRBV7-8 to TRBJ1-5; D is unresolved. Trimming shortened V by 4 bases and J by 4 bases, and 5 bases separated the two germline ends. This CDR3 contains 12 residues. Looked up from germline, CDR1 is SGHVS and CDR2 is FQNEAQ. The CDR3 region has the DNA TGTGCCAGCAGCTCGACAAATCAGCCCCAGCATTTT. Translation: CASSSTNQPQHF.